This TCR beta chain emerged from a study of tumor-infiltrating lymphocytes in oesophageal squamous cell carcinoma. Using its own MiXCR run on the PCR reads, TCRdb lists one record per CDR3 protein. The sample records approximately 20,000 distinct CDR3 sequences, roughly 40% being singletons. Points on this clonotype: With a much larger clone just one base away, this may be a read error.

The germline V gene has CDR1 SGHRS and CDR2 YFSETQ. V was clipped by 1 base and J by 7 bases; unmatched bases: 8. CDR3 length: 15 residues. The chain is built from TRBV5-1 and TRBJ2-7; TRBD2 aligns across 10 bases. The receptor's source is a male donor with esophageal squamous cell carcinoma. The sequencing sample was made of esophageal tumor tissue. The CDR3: CASSLSASGGYEQYF. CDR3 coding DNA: TGCGCCAGCAGCTTGTCGGCTAGCGGGGGTTATGAGCAGTACTTC.